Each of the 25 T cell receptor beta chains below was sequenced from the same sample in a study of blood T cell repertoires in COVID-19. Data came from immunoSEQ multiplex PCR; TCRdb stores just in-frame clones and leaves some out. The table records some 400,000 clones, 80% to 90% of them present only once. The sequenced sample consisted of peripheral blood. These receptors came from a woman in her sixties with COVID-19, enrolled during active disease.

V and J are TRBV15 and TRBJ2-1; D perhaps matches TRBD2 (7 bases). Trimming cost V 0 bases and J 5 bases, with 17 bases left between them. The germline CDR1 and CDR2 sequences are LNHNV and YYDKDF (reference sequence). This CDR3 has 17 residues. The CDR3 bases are TGTGCCACCAGCAGAGATCTCCTGAGGGGGGGTCACAATGAGCAGTTCTTC. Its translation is CATSRDLLRGGHNEQFF.

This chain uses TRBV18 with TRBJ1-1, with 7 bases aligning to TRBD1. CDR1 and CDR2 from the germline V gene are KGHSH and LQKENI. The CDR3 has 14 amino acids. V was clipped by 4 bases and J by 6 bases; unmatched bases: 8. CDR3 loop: CASSQISTGSEAFF. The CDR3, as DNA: TGTGCCAGCTCACAGATCTCGACAGGGTCTGAAGCTTTCTTT.

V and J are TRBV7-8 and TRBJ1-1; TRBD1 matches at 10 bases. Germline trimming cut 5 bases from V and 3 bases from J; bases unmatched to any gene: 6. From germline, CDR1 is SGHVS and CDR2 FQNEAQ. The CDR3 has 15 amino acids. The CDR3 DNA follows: TGTGCCAGCAGCCTTTGGACAGGGGGTTACACTGAAGCTTTCTTT. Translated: CASSLWTGGYTEAFF.

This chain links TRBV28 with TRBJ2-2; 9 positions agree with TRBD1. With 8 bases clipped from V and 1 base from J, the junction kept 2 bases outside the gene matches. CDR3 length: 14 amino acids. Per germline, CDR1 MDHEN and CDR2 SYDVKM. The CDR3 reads CASWDRENTGELFF. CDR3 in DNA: TGTGCCAGCTGGGACAGGGAGAACACCGGGGAGCTGTTTTTT.

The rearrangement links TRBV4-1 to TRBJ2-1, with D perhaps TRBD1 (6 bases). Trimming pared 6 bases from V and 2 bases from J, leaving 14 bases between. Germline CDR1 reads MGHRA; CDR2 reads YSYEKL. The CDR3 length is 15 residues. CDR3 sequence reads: CASRTQGLPYNEQFF. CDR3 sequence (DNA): TGCGCCAGCAGGACCCAGGGGTTACCCTACAATGAGCAGTTCTTC.

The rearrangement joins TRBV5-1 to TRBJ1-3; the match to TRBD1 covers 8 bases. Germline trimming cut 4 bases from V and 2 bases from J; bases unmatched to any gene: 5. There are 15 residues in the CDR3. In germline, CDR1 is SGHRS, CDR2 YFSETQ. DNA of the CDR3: TGCGCCAGCAGCGCGGACAGGGTAACTGGAAACACCATATATTTT. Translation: CASSADRVTGNTIYF. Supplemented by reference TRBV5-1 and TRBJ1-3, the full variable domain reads KAGVTQTPRYLIKTRGQQVTLSCSPISGHRSVSWYQQTPGQGLQFLFEYFSETQRNKGNFPGRFSGRQFSNSRSEMNVSTLELGDSALYLCASSADRVTGNTIYFGEGSWLTVV.

CDR3 bases: TGTGCCAGTACCTCATGGGGCGGGGGAGCAGATACGCAGTATTTT. Translated: CASTSWGGGADTQYF. The chain is built from TRBV19 and TRBJ2-3, with TRBD2 matching 7 bases. The ends lost 7 bases at V and 4 bases at J; junction bases unmatched: 11. The CDR3 loop spans 15 amino acids. CDR1 is LNHDA, CDR2 SQIVND, per germline (reference sequence). Full variable domain (remainder filled in from reference TRBV19 and TRBJ2-3): DGGITQSPKYLFRKEGQNVTLSCEQNLNHDAMYWYRQDPGQGLRLIYYSQIVNDFQKGDIAEGYSVSREKKESFPLTVTSAQKNPTAFYLCASTSWGGGADTQYFGPGTRLTVL.

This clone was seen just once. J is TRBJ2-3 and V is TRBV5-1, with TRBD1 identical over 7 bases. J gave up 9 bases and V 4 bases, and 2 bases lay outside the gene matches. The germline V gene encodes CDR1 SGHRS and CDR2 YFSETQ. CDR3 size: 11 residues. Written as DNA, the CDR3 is TGCGCCAGCAGCCGGGACAGAACGCAGTATTTT. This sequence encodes CASSRDRTQYF.

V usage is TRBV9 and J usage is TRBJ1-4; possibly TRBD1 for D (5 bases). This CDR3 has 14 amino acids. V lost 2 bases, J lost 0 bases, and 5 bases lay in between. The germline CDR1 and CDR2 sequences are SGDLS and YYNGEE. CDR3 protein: CASSVTATNEKLFF. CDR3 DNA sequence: TGTGCCAGCAGCGTGACAGCAACTAATGAAAAACTGTTTTTT.

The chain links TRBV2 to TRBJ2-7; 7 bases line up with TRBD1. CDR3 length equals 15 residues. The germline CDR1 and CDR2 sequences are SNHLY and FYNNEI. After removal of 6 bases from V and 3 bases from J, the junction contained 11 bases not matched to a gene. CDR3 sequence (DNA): TGTGCCAGCAGCCTACCCTCGACAGGGAACTACGAGCAGTACTTC. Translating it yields CASSLPSTGNYEQYF.

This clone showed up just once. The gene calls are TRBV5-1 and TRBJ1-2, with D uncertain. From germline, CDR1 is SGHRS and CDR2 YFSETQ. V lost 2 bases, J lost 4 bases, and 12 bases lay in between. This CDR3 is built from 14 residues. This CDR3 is CASSFNGDSYGYTF. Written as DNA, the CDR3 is TGCGCCAGCAGCTTCAACGGGGATAGCTATGGCTACACCTTC.

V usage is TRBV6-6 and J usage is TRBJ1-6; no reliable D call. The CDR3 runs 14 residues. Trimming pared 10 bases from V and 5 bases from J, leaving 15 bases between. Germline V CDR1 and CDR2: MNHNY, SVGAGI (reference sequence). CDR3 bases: TGTGCCACCGCCCAGGAGGGAAATAATTCACCCCTCCACTTT. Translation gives CATAQEGNNSPLHF.

The CDR3: CASGIEPGEKLFF. The DNA for the CDR3 is TGTGCCAGCGGCATAGAGCCCGGGGAAAAACTGTTTTTT. This chain links TRBV7-7 with TRBJ1-4; D is unresolved. Germline loops: CDR1 SSHAT, CDR2 FNYEAQ (reference sequence). Trimming pared 8 bases from V and 8 bases from J, leaving 15 bases between. The CDR3 totals 13 residues.

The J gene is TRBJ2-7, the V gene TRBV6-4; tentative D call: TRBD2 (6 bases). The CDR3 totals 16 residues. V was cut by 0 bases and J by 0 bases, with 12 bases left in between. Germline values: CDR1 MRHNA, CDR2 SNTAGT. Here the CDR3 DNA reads TGTGCCAGCAGTGACTCGGGTAGCGGAGGCTCCTACGAGCAGTACTTC. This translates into CASSDSGSGGSYEQYF.

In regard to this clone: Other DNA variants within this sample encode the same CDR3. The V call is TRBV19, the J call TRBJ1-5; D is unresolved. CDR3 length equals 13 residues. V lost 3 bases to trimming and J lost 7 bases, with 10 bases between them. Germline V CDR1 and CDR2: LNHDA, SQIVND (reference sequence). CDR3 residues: CASSIGGGQPQHF. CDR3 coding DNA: TGTGCCAGTAGTATTGGTGGAGGCCAGCCCCAGCATTTT. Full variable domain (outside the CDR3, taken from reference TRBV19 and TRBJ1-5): DGGITQSPKYLFRKEGQNVTLSCEQNLNHDAMYWYRQDPGQGLRLIYYSQIVNDFQKGDIAEGYSVSREKKESFPLTVTSAQKNPTAFYLCASSIGGGQPQHFGDGTRLSIL.

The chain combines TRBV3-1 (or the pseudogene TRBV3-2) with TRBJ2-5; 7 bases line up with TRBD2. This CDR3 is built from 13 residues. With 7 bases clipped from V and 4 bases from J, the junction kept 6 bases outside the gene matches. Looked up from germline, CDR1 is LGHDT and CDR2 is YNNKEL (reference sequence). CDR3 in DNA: TGTGCCAGCAAGGTATCTAGCGGAGAGACCCAGTACTTC. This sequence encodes CASKVSSGETQYF.

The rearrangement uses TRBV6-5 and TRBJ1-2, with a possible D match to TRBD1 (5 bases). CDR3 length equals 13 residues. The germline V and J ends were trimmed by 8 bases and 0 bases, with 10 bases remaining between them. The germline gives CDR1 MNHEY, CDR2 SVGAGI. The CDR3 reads CASQGASNYGYTF. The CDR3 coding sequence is TGTGCCAGCCAAGGGGCCTCTAACTATGGCTACACCTTC.

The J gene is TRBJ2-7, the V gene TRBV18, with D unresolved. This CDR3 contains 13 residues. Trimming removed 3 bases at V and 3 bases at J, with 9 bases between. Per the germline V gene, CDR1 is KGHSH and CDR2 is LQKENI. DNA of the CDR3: TGTGCCAGCTCACCTTCAGAATTCTACGAGCAGTACTTC. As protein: CASSPSEFYEQYF.

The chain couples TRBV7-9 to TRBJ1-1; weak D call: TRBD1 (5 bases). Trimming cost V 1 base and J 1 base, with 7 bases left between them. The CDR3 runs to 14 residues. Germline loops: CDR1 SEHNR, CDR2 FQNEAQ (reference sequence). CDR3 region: CASSLVGGNTEAFF. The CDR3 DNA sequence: TGTGCCAGCAGCTTAGTGGGGGGGAACACTGAAGCTTTCTTT.

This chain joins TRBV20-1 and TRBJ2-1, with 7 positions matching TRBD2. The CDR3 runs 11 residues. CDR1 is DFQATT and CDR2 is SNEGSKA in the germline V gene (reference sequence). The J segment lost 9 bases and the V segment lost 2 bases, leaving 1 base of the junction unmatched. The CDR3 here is CSARTGGEQFF. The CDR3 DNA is TGCAGTGCTAGAACGGGGGGTGAGCAGTTCTTC.

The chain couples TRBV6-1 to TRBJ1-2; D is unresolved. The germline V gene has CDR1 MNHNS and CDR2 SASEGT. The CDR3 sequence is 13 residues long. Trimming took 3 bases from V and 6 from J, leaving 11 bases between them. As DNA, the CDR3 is TGTGCCAGCAGTGAGAGGAATCATAATGGCTACACCTTC. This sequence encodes CASSERNHNGYTF.

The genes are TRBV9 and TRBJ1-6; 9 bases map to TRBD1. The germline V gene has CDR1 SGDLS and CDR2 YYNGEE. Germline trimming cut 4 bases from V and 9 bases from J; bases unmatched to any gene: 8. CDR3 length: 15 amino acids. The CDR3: CASSSRTGVGSPLHF. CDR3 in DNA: TGTGCCAGCAGCTCGCGGACAGGGGTCGGTTCACCCCTCCACTTT.

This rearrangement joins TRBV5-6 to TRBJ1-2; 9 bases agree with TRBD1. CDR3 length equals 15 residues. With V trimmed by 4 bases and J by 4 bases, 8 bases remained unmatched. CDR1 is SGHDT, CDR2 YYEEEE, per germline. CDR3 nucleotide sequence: TGTGCCAGCAGCCCTCGGACAGGGGTTATCTATGGCTACACCTTC. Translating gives CASSPRTGVIYGYTF.

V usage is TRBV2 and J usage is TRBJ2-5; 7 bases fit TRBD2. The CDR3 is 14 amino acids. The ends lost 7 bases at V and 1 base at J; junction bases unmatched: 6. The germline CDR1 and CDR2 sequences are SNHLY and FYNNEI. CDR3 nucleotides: TGTGCCAGCAAGAAGCGGGGAATCCAAGAGACCCAGTACTTC. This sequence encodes CASKKRGIQETQYF.

CDR3 in amino acids: CASSPIQGAYGTDTQYF. DNA for the CDR3: TGTGCCAGCAGCCCAATCCAGGGGGCATATGGGACAGATACGCAGTATTTT. The chain combines TRBV5-4 with TRBJ2-3; 8 nucleotides match TRBD1. The CDR3 consists of 17 residues. Germline loops: CDR1 SGHNT, CDR2 YYREEE (reference sequence). J lost 3 bases, V lost 4 bases, and 13 bases had no gene match.